This T cell receptor (beta chain) appears in the sequencing data of a study of blood T cell repertoires in COVID-19. Study summary: COVID-19 samples, acute and convalescent, were from the United States, Italy and Spain.

In this sample, this clone turned up once. Germline V CDR1 and CDR2: MNHEY, SVGAGI. The CDR3 loop spans 16 amino acids. Losses at the gene ends were 0 bases for V and 6 bases for J; bases not matched to a gene: 6. Per the study methods: How many nucleated cells were present was estimated from reference gene primer amplification. Profiled with immunoSEQ multiplex PCR; TCRdb holds only in-frame clones, not every one. That table supplies the V and J calls and clone size; D and trimming were determined from the DNA. This table holds some 49,000 clones, approximately 87% found once. The chain employs TRBV6-5 and TRBJ2-7, with 12 positions matching TRBD2. Sequenced input: peripheral blood. The sequence derives from a human donor in a cohort sampled during active COVID-19. The CDR3 DNA reads as TGTGCCAGCAGTTACTCCCGGACTAGCGGGGTCCCCGAGCAGTACTTC. It encodes CASSYSRTSGVPEQYF.